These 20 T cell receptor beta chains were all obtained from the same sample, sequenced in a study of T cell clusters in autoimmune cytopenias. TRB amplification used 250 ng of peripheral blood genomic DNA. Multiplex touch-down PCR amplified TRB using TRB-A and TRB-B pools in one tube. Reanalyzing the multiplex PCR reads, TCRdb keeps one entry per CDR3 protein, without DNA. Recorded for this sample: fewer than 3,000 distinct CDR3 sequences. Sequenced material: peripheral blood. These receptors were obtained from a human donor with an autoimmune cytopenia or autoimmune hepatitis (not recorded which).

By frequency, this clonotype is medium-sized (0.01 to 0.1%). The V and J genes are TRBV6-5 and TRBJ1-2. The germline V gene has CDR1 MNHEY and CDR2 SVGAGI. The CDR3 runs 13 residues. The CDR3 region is CASSDTTQAGYTF.

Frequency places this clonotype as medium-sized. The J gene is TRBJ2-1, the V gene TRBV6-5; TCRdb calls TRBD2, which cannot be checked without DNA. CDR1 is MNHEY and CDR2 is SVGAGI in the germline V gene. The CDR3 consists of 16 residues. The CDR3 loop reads CASSRPAYSSYNEQFF.

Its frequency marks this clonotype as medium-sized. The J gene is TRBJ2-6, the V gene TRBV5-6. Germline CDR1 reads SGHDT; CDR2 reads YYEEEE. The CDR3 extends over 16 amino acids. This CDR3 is CASTWPLVSGANVLTF.

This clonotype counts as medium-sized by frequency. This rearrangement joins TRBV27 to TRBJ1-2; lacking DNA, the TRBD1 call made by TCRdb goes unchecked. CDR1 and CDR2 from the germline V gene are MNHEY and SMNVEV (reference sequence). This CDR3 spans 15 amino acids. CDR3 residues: CASSLGVGGYSGYTF.

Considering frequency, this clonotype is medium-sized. The CDR3 protein is CASSGQGAVVQETQYF. The V gene is TRBV18, the J gene TRBJ2-5; TCRdb calls TRBD1, which cannot be checked without DNA. There are 16 residues in the CDR3. Germline CDR1 is KGHSH and CDR2 is LQKENI.

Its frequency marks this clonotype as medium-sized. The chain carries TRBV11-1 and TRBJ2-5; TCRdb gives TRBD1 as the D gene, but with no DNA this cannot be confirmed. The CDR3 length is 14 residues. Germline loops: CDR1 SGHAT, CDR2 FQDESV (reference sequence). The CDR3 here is CASSPDQQGETQYF.

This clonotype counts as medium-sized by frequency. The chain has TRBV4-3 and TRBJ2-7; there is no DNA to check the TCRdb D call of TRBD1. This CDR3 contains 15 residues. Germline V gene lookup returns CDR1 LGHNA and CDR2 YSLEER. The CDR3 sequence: CASSQGDGAGYEQYF.

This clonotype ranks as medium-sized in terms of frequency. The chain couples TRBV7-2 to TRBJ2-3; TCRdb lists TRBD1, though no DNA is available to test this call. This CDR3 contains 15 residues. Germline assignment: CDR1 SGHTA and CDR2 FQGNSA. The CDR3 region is CASSTGALPTDTQYF.

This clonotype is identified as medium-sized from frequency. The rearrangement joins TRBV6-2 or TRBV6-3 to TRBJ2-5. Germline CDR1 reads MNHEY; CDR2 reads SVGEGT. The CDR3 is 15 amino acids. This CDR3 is CASSYSSKGSETQYF.

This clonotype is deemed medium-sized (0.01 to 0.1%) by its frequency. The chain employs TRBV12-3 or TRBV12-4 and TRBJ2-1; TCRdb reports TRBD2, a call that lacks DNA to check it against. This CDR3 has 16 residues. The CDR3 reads CASSPAGLAGINEQFF.

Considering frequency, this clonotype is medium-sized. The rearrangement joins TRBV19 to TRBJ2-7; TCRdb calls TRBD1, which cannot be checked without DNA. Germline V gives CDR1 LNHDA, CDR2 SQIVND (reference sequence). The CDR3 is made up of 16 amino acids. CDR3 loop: CASSTNFGQETYEQYF.

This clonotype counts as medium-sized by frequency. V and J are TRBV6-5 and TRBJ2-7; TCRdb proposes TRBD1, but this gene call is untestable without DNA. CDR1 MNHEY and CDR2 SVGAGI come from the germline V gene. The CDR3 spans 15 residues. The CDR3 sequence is CASSFDRGRIYEQYF.

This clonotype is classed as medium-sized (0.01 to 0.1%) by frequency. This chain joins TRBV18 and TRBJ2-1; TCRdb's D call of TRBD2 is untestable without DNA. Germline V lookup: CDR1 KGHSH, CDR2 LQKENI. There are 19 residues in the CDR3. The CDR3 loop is CASSPPPFLAGGKGNEQFF.

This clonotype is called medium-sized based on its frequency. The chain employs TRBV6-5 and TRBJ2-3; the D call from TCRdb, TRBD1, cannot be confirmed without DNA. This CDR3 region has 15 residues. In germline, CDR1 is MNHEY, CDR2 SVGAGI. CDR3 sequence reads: CASSEAGRGPDTQYF.

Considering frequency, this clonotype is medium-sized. CDR3 residues: CARGIADREDNTQYF. This chain joins TRBV6-5 and TRBJ2-3; TCRdb proposes TRBD2, but this gene call is untestable without DNA. The CDR3 is 15 residues long. Germline CDR1 is MNHEY and CDR2 is SVGAGI.

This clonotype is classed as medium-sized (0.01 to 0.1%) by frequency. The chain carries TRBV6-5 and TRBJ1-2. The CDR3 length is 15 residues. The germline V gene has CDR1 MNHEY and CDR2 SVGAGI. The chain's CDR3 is CASSYLGVANYGYTF.

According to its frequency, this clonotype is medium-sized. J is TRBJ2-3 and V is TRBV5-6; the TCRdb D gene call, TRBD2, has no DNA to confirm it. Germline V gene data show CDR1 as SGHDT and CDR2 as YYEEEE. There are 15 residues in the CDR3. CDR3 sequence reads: CASSLSSGATDTQYF.

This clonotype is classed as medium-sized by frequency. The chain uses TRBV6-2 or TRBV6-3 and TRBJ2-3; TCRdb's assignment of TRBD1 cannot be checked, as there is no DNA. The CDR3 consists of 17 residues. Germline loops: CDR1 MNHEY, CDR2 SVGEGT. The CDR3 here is CASSSYPNRGLGDTQYF.

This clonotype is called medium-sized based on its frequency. The CDR3 reads CSARRDYSYEQYF. The chain recombines TRBV20-1 with TRBJ2-7. The CDR3 has 13 amino acids. Germline V gene data show CDR1 as DFQATT and CDR2 as SNEGSKA (reference sequence).

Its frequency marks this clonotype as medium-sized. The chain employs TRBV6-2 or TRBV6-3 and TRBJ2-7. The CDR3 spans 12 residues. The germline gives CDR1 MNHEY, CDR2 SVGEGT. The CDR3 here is CASSYTTYEQYF.